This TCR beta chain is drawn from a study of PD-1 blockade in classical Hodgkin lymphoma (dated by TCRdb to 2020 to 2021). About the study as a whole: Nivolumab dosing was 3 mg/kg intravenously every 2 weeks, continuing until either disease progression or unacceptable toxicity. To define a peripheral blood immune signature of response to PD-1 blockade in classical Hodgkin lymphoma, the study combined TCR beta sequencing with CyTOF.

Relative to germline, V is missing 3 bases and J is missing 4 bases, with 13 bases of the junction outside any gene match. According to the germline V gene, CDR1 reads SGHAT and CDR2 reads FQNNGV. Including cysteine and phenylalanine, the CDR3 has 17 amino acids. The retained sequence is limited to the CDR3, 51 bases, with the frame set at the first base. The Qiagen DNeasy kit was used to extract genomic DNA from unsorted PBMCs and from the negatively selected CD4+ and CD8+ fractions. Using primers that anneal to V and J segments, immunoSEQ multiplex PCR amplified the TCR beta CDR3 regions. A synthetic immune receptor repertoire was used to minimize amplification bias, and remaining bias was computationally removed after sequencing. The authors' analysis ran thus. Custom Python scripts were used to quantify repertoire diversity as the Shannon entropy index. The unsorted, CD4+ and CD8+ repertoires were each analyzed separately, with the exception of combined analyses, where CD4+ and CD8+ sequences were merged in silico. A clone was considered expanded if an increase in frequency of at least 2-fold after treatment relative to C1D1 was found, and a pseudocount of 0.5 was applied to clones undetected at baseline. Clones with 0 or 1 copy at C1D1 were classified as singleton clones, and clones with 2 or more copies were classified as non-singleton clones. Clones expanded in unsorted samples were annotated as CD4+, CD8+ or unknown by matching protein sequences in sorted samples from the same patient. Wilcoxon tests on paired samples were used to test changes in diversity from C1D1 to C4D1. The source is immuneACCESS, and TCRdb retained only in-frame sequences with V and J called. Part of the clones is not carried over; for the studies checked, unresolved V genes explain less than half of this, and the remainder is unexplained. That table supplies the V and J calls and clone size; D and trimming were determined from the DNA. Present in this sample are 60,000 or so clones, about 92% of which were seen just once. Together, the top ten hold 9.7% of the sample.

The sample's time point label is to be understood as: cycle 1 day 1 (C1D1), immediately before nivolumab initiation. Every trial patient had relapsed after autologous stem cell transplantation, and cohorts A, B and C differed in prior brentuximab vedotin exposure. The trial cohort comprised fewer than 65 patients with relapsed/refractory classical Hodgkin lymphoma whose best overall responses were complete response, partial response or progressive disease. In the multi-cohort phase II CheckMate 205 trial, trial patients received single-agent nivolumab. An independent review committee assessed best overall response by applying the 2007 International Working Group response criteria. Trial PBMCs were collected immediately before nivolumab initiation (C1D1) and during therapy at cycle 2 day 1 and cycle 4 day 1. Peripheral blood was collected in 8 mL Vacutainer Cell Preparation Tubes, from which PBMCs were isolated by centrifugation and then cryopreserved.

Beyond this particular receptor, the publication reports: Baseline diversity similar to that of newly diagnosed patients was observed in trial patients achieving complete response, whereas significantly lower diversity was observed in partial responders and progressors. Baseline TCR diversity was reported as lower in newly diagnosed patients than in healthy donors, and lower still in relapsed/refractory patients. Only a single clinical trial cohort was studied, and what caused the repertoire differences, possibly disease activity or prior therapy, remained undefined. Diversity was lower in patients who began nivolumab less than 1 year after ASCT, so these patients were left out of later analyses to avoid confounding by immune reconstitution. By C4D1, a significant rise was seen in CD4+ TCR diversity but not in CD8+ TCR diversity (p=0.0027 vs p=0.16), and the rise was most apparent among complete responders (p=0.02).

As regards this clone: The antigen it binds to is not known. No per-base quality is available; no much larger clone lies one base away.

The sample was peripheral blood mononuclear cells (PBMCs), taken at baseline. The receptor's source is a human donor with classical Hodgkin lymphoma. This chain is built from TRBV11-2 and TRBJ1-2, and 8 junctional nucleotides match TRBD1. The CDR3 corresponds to CASSFPGTGAVTYGYTF. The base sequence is TGTGCCAGCAGCTTCCCGGGGACAGGAGCGGTGACCTATGGCTACACCTTC.